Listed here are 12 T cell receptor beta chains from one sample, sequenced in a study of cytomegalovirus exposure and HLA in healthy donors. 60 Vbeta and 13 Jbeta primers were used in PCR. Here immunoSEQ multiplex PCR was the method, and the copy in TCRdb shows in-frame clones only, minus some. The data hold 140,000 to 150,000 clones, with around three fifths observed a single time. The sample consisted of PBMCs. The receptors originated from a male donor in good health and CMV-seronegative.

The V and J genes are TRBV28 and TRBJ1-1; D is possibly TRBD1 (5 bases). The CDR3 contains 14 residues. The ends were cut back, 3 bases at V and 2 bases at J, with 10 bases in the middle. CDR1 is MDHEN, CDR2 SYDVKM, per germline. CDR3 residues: CASSLWGGNTEAFF. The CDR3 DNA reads TGTGCCAGCAGTTTGTGGGGCGGAAACACTGAAGCTTTCTTT.

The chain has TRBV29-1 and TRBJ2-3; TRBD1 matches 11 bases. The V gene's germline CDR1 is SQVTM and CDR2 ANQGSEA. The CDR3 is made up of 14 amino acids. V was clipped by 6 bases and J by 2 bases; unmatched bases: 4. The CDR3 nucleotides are TGCAGCGTGGGGGACAGGGGGGACACAGATACGCAGTATTTT. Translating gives CSVGDRGDTDTQYF.

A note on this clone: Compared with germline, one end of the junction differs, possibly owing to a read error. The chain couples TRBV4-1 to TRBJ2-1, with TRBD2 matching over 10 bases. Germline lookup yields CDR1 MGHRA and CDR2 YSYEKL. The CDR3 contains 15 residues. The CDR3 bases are TGCGCCAGCAGCCAAGAATGGACAGCGGGGGGGCCAGGCGTCTTC. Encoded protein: CASSQEWTAGGPGVF.

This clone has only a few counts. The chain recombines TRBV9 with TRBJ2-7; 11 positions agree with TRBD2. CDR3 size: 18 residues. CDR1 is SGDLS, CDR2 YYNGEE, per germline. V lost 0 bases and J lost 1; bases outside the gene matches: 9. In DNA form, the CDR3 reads TGTGCCAGCAGCGTAGCTATAGCGGGGGGGCCCGGGTCCTACGAGCAGTACTTC. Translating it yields CASSVAIAGGPGSYEQYF.

Here the CDR3 reads CASILGQVGTQYF. As DNA, the CDR3 is TGTGCCAGCATTCTGGGCCAGGTCGGTACGCAGTATTTT. The V gene is TRBV6-6, the J gene TRBJ2-3; D is ambiguous. This CDR3 is 13 amino acids long. CDR1 and CDR2 (germline): MNHNY, SVGAGI (reference sequence). V lost 7 bases to trimming and J lost 8 bases, with 16 bases between them.

The CDR3 region has the DNA TGCAGCGTTGAGGTTTGGGGGGGGGCCTCGAGCGGGGAGCTGTTTTTT. Amino acid sequence: CSVEVWGGASSGELFF. The chain recombines TRBV29-1 with TRBJ2-2; D might be TRBD2 (7 bases). With 3 bases removed from V and 7 bases from J, the gap between germline ends came to 21 bases. Germline lookup yields CDR1 SQVTM and CDR2 ANQGSEA. This CDR3 contains 16 residues.

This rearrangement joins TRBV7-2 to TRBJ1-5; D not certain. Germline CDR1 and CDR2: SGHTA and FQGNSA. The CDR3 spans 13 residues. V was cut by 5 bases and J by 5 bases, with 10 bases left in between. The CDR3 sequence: CASSTEADQPQHF. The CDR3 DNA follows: TGTGCCAGCAGCACCGAGGCCGATCAGCCCCAGCATTTT.

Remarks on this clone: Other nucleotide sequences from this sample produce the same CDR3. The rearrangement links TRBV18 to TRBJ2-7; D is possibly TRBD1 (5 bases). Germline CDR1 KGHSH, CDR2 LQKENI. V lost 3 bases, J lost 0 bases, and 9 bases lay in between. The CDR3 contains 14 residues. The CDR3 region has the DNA TGTGCCAGCTCACCTGACAGTAGCTCCTACGAGCAGTACTTC. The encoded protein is CASSPDSSSYEQYF.

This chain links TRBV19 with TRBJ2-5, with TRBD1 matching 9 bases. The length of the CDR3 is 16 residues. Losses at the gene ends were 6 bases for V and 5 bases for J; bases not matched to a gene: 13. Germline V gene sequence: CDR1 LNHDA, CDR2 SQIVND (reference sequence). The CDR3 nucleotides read TGTGCCAGTAGATTGGGTAACAGGGGGCCAGGGGAGACCCAGTACTTC. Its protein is CASRLGNRGPGETQYF.

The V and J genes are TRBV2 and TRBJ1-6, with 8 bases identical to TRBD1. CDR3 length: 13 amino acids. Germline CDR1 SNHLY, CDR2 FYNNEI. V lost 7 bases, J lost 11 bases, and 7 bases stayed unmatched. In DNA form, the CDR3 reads TGTGCCAGCAACCGGGACAGGATGGCACCCCTCCACTTT. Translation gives CASNRDRMAPLHF.

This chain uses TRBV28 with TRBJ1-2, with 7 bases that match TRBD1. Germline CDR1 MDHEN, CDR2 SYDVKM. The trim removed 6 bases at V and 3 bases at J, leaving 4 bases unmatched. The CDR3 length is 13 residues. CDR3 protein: CASRSGQDYGYTF. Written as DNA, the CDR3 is TGTGCCAGCAGGTCCGGACAGGACTATGGCTACACCTTC.

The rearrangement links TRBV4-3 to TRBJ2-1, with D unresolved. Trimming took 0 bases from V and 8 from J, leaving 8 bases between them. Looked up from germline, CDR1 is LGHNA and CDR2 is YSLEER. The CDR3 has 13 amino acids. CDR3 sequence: CASSQDKLDEQFF. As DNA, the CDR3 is TGCGCCAGCAGCCAAGATAAATTAGATGAGCAGTTCTTC.